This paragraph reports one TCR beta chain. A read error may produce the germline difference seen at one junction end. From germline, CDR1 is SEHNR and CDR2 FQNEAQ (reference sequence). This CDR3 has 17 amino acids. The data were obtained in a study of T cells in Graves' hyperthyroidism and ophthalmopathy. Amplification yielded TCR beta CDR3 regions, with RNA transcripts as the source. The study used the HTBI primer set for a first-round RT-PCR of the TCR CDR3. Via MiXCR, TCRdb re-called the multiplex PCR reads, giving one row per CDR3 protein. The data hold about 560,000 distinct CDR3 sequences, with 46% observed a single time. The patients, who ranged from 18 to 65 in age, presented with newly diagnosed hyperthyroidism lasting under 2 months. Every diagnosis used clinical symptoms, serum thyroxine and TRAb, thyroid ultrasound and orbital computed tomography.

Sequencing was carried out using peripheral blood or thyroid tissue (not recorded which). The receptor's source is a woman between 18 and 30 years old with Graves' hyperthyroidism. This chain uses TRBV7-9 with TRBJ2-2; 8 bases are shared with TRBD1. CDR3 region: CAGSLVAGGFNTGELFF. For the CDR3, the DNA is TGTGCCGGCAGCTTAGTTGCAGGGGGCTTTAACACCGGGGAGCTGTTTTTT.